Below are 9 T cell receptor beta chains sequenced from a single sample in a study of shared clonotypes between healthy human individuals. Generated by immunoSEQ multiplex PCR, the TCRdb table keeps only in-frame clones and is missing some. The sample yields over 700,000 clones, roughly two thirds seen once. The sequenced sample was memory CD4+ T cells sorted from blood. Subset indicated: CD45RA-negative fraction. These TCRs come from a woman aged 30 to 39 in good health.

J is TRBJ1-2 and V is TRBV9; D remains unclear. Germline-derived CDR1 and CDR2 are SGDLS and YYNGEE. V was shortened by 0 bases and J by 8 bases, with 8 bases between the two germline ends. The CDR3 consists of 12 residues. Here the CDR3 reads CASSVDVSGYTF. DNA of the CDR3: TGTGCCAGCAGCGTAGATGTGTCCGGCTACACCTTC.

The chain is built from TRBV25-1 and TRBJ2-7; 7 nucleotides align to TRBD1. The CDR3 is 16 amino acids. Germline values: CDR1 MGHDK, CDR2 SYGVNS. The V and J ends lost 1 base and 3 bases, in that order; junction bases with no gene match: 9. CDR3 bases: TGTGCCAGCAGTGAATCAGGGGGACAGTTCTTCTACGAGCAGTACTTC. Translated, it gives CASSESGGQFFYEQYF.

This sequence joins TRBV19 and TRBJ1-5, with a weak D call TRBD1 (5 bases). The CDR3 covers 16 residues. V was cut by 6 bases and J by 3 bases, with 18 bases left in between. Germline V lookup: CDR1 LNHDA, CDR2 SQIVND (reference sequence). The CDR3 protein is CASSTTELPFNQPQHF. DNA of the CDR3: TGTGCCAGTAGCACGACAGAGCTTCCCTTCAATCAGCCCCAGCATTTT.

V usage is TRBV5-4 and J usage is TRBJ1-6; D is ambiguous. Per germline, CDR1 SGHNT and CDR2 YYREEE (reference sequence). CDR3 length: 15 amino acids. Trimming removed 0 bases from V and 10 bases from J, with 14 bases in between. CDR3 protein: CASSLDPSEGSPLHF. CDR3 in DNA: TGTGCCAGCAGCTTGGACCCCTCCGAAGGCTCACCCCTCCACTTT.

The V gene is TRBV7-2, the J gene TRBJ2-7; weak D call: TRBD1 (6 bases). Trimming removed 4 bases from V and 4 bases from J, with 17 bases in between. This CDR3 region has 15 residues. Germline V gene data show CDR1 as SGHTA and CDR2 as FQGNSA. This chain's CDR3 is CASSSSVGASYEQYF. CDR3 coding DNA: TGTGCCAGCAGCTCTTCGGTGGGGGCCTCTTACGAGCAGTACTTC.

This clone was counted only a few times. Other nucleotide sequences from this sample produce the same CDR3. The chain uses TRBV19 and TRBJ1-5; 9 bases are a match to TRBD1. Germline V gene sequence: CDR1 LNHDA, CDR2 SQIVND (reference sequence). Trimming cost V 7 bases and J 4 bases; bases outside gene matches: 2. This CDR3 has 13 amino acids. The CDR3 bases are TGTGCCAGTAAGGACAGGGGAAATCAGCCCCAGCATTTT. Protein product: CASKDRGNQPQHF. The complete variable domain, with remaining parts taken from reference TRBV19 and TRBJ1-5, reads DGGITQSPKYLFRKEGQNVTLSCEQNLNHDAMYWYRQDPGQGLRLIYYSQIVNDFQKGDIAEGYSVSREKKESFPLTVTSAQKNPTAFYLCASKDRGNQPQHFGDGTRLSIL.

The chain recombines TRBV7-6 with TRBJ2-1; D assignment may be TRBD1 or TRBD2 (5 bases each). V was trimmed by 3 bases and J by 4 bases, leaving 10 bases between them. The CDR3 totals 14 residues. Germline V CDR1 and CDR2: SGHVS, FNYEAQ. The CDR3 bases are TGTGCCAGCAGCTTGAGGGGCAGATACAATGAGCAGTTCTTC. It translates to CASSLRGRYNEQFF.

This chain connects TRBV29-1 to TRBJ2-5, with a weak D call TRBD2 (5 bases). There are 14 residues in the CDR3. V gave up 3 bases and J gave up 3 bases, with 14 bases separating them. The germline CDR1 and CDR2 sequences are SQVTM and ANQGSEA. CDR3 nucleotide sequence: TGCAGCGTTGATCCCCCCTGGGGAGAAGAGACCCAGTACTTC. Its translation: CSVDPPWGEETQYF.

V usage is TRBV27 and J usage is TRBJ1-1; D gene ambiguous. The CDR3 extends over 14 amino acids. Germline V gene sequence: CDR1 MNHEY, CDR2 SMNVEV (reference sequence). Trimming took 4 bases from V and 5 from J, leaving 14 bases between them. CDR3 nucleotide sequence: TGTGCCAGCAGTTCACCCCCCCGGAGGACTGAAGCTTTCTTT. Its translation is CASSSPPRRTEAFF.